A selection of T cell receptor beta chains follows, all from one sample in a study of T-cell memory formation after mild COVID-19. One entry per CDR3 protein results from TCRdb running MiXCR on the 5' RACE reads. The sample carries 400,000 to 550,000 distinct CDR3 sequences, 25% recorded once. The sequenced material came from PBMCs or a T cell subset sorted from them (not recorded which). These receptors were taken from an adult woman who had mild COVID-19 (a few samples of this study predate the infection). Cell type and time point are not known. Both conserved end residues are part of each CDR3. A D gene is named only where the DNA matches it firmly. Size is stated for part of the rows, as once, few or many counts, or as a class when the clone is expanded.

cdr3_nt: TGCAGCGTTCTCCGGGACTTGAACACCGGGGAGCTGTTTTTT; cdr3_aa: CSVLRDLNTGELFF; d_call: NA; clone_size: few; j_call: TRBJ2-2; v_call: TRBV29-1
cdr3_nt: TGTGCCAGCTCACCATTGGGCACCTCTGGAAACACCATATATTTT; cdr3_aa: CASSPLGTSGNTIYF; d_call: NA; clone_size: few; j_call: TRBJ1-3; v_call: TRBV18
cdr3_nt: TGCAGTGCTAGACTCCGGGACGCCGCCTACGAGCAGTACTTC; cdr3_aa: CSARLRDAAYEQYF; d_call: NA; clone_size: NA; j_call: TRBJ2-7; v_call: TRBV20-1
cdr3_nt: TGCGCCAGCACCTACGCCGGGACTAGCAACAATGAGCAGTTCTTC; cdr3_aa: CASTYAGTSNNEQFF; d_call: TRBD2; clone_size: few; j_call: TRBJ2-1; v_call: TRBV5-1
cdr3_nt: TGTGCCAGCAGCTTAGCGATAGTGCAGTTCTTC; cdr3_aa: CASSLAIVQFF; d_call: NA; clone_size: few; j_call: TRBJ2-1; v_call: TRBV7-2
cdr3_nt: TGTGCCAGCTCTGGTCGGGAGGTCGAGCAGTACTTC; cdr3_aa: CASSGREVEQYF; d_call: TRBD2; clone_size: NA; j_call: TRBJ2-7; v_call: TRBV6-1
cdr3_nt: TGTGCCAGCAGCTTCCCTCTCGGGACAGCGGAGACTGAAGCTTTCTTT; cdr3_aa: CASSFPLGTAETEAFF; d_call: TRBD1; clone_size: few; j_call: TRBJ1-1; v_call: TRBV7-9
cdr3_nt: TGTGCCAGCAGGGGACCCGGGACTAGCGGGGGTGTGGAAGAGACCCAGTACTTC; cdr3_aa: CASRGPGTSGGVEETQYF; d_call: TRBD2; clone_size: few; j_call: TRBJ2-5; v_call: TRBV12-3/TRBV12-4
cdr3_nt: TGTGCCAGCAGTCGAACTAGCGCAGCCTACAATGAGCAGTTCTTC; cdr3_aa: CASSRTSAAYNEQFF; d_call: TRBD2; clone_size: NA; j_call: TRBJ2-1; v_call: TRBV12-3/TRBV12-4
cdr3_nt: TGTGCCAGCACCTCATCGGGGGGGATATACGAGCAGTACTTC; cdr3_aa: CASTSSGGIYEQYF; d_call: TRBD2; clone_size: NA; j_call: TRBJ2-7; v_call: TRBV7-9
cdr3_nt: TGCGCCAGCAGCCAAGATGATGACAGCCGCTACGAGCAGTACTTC; cdr3_aa: CASSQDDDSRYEQYF; d_call: NA; clone_size: NA; j_call: TRBJ2-7; v_call: TRBV4-1
cdr3_nt: TGTGCCAGCAGCTCCTCTCCGGCTACTGGCGAGCAGTACTTC; cdr3_aa: CASSSSPATGEQYF; d_call: NA; clone_size: few; j_call: TRBJ2-7; v_call: TRBV7-9
cdr3_nt: TGTGCCAGCAGCGACACTAGCGGGGTCCACCACAATGAGCAGTTCTTC; cdr3_aa: CASSDTSGVHHNEQFF; d_call: TRBD2; clone_size: NA; j_call: TRBJ2-1; v_call: TRBV7-6